This paragraph reports one T cell receptor beta chain. Authors' data handling: The authors estimated nucleated cell counts from reference gene primer amplification. Assay used: immunoSEQ multiplex PCR; TCRdb lists only in-frame clones, some missing. For V, J and clone size, that table is used; D and trimming come from the DNA. Among 140,000 to 150,000 clones, approximately 88% were seen once, and the ten largest hold about 1.7%. These data are taken from a study of blood T cell repertoires in COVID-19. Across the study: The United States, Italy and Spain provided the acute and convalescent COVID-19 samples. In each case, the material was cDNA or gDNA derived from T cells, B-cell-depleted T cells, or PBMCs.

Germline loops: CDR1 LGHDT, CDR2 YNNKEL (reference sequence). The junction had 17 bases not matched to a gene; V was cut back by 0 bases and J by 0 bases. The CDR3 length is 22 residues. The origin of this receptor is a woman aged 45-60 years with acute or convalescent COVID-19. Sequencing was performed on peripheral blood. The rearrangement joins TRBV3-1 (or the pseudogene TRBV3-2) to TRBJ1-6; TRBD1 agrees at 7 bases. The CDR3 region is CASSQDPGLSRDRSSYNSPLHF. The DNA for the CDR3 is TGTGCCAGCAGCCAAGATCCTGGCCTCTCCCGGGACAGAAGCTCCTATAATTCACCCCTCCACTTT.